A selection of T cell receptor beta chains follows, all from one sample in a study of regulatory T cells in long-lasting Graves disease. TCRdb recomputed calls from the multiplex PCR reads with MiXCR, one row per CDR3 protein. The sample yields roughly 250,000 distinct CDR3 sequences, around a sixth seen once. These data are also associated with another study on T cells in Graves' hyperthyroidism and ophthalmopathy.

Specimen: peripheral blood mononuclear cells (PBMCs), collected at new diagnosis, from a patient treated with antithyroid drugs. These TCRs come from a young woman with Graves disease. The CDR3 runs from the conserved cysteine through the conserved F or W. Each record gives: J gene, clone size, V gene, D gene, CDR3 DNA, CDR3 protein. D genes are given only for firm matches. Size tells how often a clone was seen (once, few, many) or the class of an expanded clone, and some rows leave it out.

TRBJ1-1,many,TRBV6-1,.,TGTGCCAGCAGCATCGGGCTGACGAACACTGAAGCTTTCTTT,CASSIGLTNTEAFF
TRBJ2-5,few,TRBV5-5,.,TGTGCCAGCAGCTTGGAGCCCGGGGATCTAAAGGAGACCCAGTACTTC,CASSLEPGDLKETQYF
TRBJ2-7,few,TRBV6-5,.,TGTGCCAGCAGTTACTCAGGGGATTTCAAGCAGTACTTC,CASSYSGDFKQYF
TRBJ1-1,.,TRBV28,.,TGTGCCAGCAGTTTGCCTCTGAGGGGCGGCACTGAAGCTTTCTTT,CASSLPLRGGTEAFF
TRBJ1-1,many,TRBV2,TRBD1,TGTGCCACCGACAGGGAGTACACTGAAGCTTTCTTT,CATDREYTEAFF
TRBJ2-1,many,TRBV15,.,TGTGCCACCAGCAGAGAAAGGGACAATAGCTTCAATGAGCAGTTCTTC,CATSRERDNSFNEQFF
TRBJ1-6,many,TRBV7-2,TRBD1,TGTGCCAGCAGCACACAGGGGGGGTATAATTCACCCCTCCACTTT,CASSTQGGYNSPLHF
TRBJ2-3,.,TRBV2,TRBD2,TGTGCCAGCAGTCCTCTACGAGCGGGGGGGCAAGACACAGATACGCAGTATTTT,CASSPLRAGGQDTDTQYF
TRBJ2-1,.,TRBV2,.,TGTGCCAGCAGTTTAAGTACTTACAATGAGCAGTTCTTC,CASSLSTYNEQFF
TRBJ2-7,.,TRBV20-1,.,TGCAGTGCTAGAGAGCCGGAGGGGTACGAGCAGTACTTC,CSAREPEGYEQYF
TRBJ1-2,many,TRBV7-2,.,TGTGCCAGCAGCTTTGGCCCGGGGGCAGGCGAGGTGAATGGCTACACCTTC,CASSFGPGAGEVNGYTF
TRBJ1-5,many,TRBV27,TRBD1,TGTGCCAGCAGCCGGGACAGGGGATCCTATCAGCCCCAGCATTTT,CASSRDRGSYQPQHF
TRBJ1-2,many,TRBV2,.,TGTGCCAGCAGTGAGCAGGGTGCCTATGGCTACACCTTC,CASSEQGAYGYTF
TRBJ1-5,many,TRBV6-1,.,TGTGCCACCCTTATTCAACAGTGGAGGGAGCCCCAGCATTTT,CATLIQQWREPQHF
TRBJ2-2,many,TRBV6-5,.,TGTGCCAGCAGTTATTCTGGGCTCTCAGGGAACACCGGGGAGCTGTTTTTT,CASSYSGLSGNTGELFF
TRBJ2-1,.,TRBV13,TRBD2,TGTGCCAGCAGCGACCCTAGCGGGGGGCCCTCCGGGAATGAGCAGTTCTTC,CASSDPSGGPSGNEQFF
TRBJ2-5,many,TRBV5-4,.,TGTGCCAGCAGCTTGGATTCAGGGGCCGCTGAGACCCAGTACTTC,CASSLDSGAAETQYF
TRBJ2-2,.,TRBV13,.,TGTGCCAGCAGCGTGCTTGAGTCGGGCGGGGAGCTGTTTTTT,CASSVLESGGELFF
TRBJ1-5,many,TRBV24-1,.,TGTGCCACCAGTGATTCTACCTCGTGGCCCCAGCATTTT,CATSDSTSWPQHF
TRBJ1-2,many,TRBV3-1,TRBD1,TGTGCCAGCAGCCAAGATAGGGACAGGGGGCTGGGGGGCTACACCTTC,CASSQDRDRGLGGYTF
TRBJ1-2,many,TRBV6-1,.,TGTGCCAGCAGTGACCGCGGGGCCTATGGCTACACCTTC,CASSDRGAYGYTF
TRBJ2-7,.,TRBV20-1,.,TGCAGTGCTAGAGATCTGGGGGACGGCTACAGCTCCTACGAGCAGTACTTC,CSARDLGDGYSSYEQYF
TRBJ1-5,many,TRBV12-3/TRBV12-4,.,TGTGCCAGCAGTCAGGGCGAAGGTCAGCCCCAGCATTTT,CASSQGEGQPQHF
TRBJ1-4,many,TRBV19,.,TGTGCCAGTAGTACCGGCCGGGCCGGGCCTAATGAAAAACTGTTTTTT,CASSTGRAGPNEKLFF
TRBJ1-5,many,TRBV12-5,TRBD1,TGTGCTAGTGGTTTGCCTTCAGGGGGTAGCAATCAGCCCCAGCATTTT,CASGLPSGGSNQPQHF
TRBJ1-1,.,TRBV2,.,TGTGCCAGCAGAAAACAAGAGAACACTGAAGCTTTCTTT,CASRKQENTEAFF
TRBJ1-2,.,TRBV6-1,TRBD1,TGTGCCAGCAGTCCCTCCGGGACAGCCTATGGCTACACCTTC,CASSPSGTAYGYTF
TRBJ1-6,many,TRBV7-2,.,TGTGCCAGCAGCGCTCAAAGGGATTCACCCCTCCACTTT,CASSAQRDSPLHF
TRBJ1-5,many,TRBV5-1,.,TGCGCCAGCAGCTTGACCACGGGGCAGCCCCAGCATTTT,CASSLTTGQPQHF
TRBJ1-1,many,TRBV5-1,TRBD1,TGCGCCAGCAGCGCACGAGAACCAGGGGGCGAACGAGCTGAAGCTTTCTTT,CASSAREPGGERAEAFF
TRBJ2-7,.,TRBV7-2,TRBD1,TGTGCCAGCAGCTCTGGGACAGCTAACTTGTATGGTCTCGAGCAGTACTTC,CASSSGTANLYGLEQYF
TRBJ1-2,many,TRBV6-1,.,TGTGCCAGCAGTGAAGCGAACACGGGTGGCTACACCTTC,CASSEANTGGYTF
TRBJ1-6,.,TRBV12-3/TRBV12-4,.,TGTGCCAGCAGTTTAGGAACAGGGAGCTCCTATAATTCGCCCCTCCACTTT,CASSLGTGSSYNSPLHF
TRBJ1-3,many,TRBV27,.,TGTGCCAGCAGCTTATCCCCCTCTGGAAACACCATATATTTT,CASSLSPSGNTIYF
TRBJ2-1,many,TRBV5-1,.,TGCGCCAGCAGCTTGTTGGCTGCCCAGGGACAAGGGGGGTACAATGAGCAGTTCTTC,CASSLLAAQGQGGYNEQFF
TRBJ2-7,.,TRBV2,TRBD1,TGTGCCAGCCCCCCCGGGACAGGGGGACCCTACGAGCAGTACTTC,CASPPGTGGPYEQYF
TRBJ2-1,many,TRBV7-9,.,TGTGCCAGCACCCCATACGGGGGGCGGAACAATGAGCAGTTCTTC,CASTPYGGRNNEQFF
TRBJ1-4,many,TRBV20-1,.,TGCAGTGCTAGAGTACAGGGAAATGAAAAACTGTTTTTT,CSARVQGNEKLFF
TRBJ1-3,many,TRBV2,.,TGTGCCACCGGACAGTATGGAAACACCATATATTTT,CATGQYGNTIYF
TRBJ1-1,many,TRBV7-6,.,TGTGCCAGCAGCACACGACGGACAGCTGAAGCTTTCTTT,CASSTRRTAEAFF
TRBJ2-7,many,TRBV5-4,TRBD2,TGTGCCACCTTTAGCGGGGGGAGAGTCAACGAGCAGTACTTC,CATFSGGRVNEQYF
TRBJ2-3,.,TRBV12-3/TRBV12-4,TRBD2,TGTGCCAGCAGCCCATTAGCGGGGGGGGCAGATACGCAGTATTTT,CASSPLAGGADTQYF
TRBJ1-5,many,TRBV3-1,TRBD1,TGTGCCAGCAGCCAGTCCCGACAGGGGGACTCTCAGCCCCAGCATTTT,CASSQSRQGDSQPQHF
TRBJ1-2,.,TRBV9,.,TGTGCCAGCAGCGTAGAGGGGCTTCCAACTAACTATGGCTACACCTTC,CASSVEGLPTNYGYTF
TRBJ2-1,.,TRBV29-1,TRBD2,TGCAGCGCCTATAGCGGGGGGTCCTACAATGAGCAGTTCTTC,CSAYSGGSYNEQFF
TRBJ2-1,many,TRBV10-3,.,TGTGCCATCACCTCAGAGGGGAATGAGCAGTTCTTC,CAITSEGNEQFF
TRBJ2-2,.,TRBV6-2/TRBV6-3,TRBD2,TGTGCCAGCAGTCCTATAGCGGGGGGGCCGATGGGCACCGGGGAGCTGTTTTTT,CASSPIAGGPMGTGELFF